This TCR beta chain came from a study of tumor and adjacent non-tumor tissue in lung cancer. Germline V gives CDR1 SGHDT, CDR2 YYEEEE. The CDR3 runs 16 residues. V was cut by 4 bases and J by 8 bases, with 24 bases left in between. The library came from three nested PCR rounds adapted from ARM-PCR protocols. Each CDR3 protein gets one entry after TCRdb re-called the multiplex PCR reads with MiXCR. This sample has more than 85,000 distinct CDR3 sequences, with 75% to 90% found just once. RNA was extracted from bulk tissue without any cell sorting. Between August and November 2014, newly diagnosed, chemotherapy-naive lung cancer patients underwent thoracic surgery in China. This clonotype was observed a single time. Its antigen remains unknown. General study results and limits: Normal lung showed higher cumulative top 100 clone frequency than tumor.

The sequence derives from a man in his 70s with non-small cell lung cancer. The V gene is TRBV5-6, the J gene TRBJ1-2, with a tentative D call TRBD1 (5 bases). Sequenced material: lung tumor tissue. In nucleotides, the CDR3 is TGTGCCAGCAGCGATCGGACAAGATTGCAGTATGTAGGCTACACCTTC. Encoded protein: CASSDRTRLQYVGYTF. Full variable domain (outside the CDR3, taken from reference TRBV5-6 and TRBJ1-2): DAGVTQSPTHLIKTRGQQVTLRCSPKSGHDTVSWYQQALGQGPQFIFQYYEEEERQRGNFPDRFSGHQFPNYSSELNVNALLLGDSALYLCASSDRTRLQYVGYTFGSGTRLTVV.